This entry concerns a single T cell receptor beta chain. Its antigen remains unidentified. This record belongs to a study of T cell responses to AZD1222 COVID-19 vaccine. Looking at the study overall: Second doses that came at about 4 or about 12 weeks were put together. Findings of the study overall: Researchers took repertoire samples only after the peak T cell response had come. Following two doses of AZD1222, Spike-specific TCR breadth and depth rose. Possibly, clonal diversity was underestimated; donors were largely white British and included more females.

Sequenced by immunoSEQ multiplex PCR; TCRdb stores in-frame clones only, minus some. This repertoire shows 80,000 to 100,000 clones, roughly 92% found once; its top ten account for more than 9.5%. The sample in question was peripheral blood, obtained on day 0 of AZD1222 vaccination. The origin of this receptor is an adult in good health.

The DNA of the CDR3 is TGTGCCAGTAGTCGTCAGAACAATCAGCCCCAGCATTTT. Protein product: CASSRQNNQPQHF. The chain employs TRBV19 and TRBJ1-5; D gene uncertain. The CDR3 covers 13 residues. V lost 5 bases and J 3 bases, leaving 8 bases between the germline ends. Germline V gene sequence: CDR1 LNHDA, CDR2 SQIVND (reference sequence).